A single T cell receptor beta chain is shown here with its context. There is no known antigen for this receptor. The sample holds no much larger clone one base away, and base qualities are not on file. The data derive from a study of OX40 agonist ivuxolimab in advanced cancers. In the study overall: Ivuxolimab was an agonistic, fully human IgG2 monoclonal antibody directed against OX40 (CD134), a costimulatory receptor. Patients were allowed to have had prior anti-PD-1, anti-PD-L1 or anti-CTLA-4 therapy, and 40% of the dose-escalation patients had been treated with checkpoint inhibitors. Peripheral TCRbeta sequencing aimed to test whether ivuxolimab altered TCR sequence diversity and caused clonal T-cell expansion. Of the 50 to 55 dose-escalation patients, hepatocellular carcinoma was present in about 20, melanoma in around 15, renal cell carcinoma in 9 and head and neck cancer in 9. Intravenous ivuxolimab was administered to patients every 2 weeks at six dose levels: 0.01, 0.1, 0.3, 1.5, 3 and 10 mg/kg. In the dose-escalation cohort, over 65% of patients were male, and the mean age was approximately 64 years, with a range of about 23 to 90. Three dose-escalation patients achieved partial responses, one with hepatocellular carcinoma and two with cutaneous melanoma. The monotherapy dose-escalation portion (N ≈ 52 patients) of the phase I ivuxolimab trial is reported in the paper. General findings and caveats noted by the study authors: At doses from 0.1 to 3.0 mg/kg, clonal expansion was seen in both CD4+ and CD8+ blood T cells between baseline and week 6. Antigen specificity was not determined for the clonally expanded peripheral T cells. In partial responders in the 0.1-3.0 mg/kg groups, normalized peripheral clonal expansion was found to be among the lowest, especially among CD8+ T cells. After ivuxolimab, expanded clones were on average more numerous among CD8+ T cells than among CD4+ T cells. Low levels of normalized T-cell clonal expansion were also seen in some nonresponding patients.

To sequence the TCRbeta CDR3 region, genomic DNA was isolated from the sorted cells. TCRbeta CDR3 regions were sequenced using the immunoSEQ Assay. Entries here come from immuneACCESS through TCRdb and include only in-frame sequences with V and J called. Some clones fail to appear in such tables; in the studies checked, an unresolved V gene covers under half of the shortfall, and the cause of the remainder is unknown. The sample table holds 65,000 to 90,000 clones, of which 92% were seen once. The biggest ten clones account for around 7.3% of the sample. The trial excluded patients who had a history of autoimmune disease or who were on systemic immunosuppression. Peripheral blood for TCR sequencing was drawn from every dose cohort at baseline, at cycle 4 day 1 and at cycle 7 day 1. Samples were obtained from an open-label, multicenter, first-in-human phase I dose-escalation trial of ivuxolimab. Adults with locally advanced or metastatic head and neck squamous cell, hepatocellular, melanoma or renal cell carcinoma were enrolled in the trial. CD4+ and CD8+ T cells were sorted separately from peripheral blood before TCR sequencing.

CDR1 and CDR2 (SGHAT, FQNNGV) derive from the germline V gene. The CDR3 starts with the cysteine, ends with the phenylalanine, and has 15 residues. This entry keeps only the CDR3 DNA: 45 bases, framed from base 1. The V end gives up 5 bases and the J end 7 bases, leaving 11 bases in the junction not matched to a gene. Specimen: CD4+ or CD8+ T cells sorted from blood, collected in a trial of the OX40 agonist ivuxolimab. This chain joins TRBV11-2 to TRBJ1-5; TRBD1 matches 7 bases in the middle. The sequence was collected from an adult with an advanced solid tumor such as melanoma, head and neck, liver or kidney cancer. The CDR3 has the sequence CASSLGTASGQPQHF. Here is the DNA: TGTGCCAGCAGCCTCGGGACAGCCTCGGGCCAGCCCCAGCATTTT.